The text below deals with one TCR beta chain. Its antigen is currently unknown. Method: immunoSEQ multiplex PCR; TCRdb's copy keeps in-frame clones and lacks some. The sample yields about 82,000 clones, about 91% seen once. These data come from a study of OX40 agonist ivuxolimab in advanced cancers. Across the whole study: Three patients, one with hepatocellular carcinoma and two with cutaneous melanoma, achieved partial responses.

Study-level points and caveats: Among T cells, CD8+ cells averaged more expanded clones than CD4+ cells.

The V and J ends lost 0 bases and 3 bases respectively, with 0 bases between them. The CDR3 consists of 11 residues. In germline, CDR1 is SGHDT, CDR2 YYEEEE. Patients who had autoimmune disease history or got systemic immunosuppression were left out. The chain combines TRBV5-6 with TRBJ2-5; unclear D gene. The sequence was collected from an adult with an advanced solid tumor such as melanoma, head and neck, liver or kidney cancer. The sequencing here drew on CD4+ or CD8+ T cells sorted from blood, taken in a trial of the OX40 agonist ivuxolimab. The CDR3 loop is CASSLEETQYF. CDR3 sequence (DNA): TGTGCCAGCAGCTTGGAAGAGACCCAGTACTTC.